The 8 T cell receptor beta chains presented below share a single source sample, sequenced in a study of T-cell reconstitution after alpha-beta-depleted transplantation in children. A library of TCRbeta sequences, prepared with unique molecular identifiers, was generated. MiXCR was run by TCRdb on the PCR reads, yielding one entry per CDR3 protein. Among over 400,000 distinct CDR3 sequences listed, roughly 43% were seen once. Sequenced here: PBMCs, sampled before TCRalphabeta/CD19-depleted stem cell transplant. These receptors originate from a girl aged 2 to 9 with aplastic anemia, due to receive a stem cell transplant.

This clonotype has a single count. As DNA, the CDR3 is TGTGCCATCAGTGAGGGGGGCCAGGGGCAGCCCCAGCATTTT. Translating gives CAISEGGQGQPQHF. The chain employs TRBV10-3 and TRBJ1-5; possible D gene TRBD1, 6 bases. The CDR3 is made up of 14 amino acids. Trimming cost V 2 bases and J 7 bases, with 12 bases left between them. The germline gives CDR1 ENHRY, CDR2 SYGVKD.

This clonotype was seen many times. The V and J genes are TRBV5-1 and TRBJ1-2, with TRBD1 as a possible D gene (5 bases). CDR3 length: 12 amino acids. V was trimmed by 4 bases and J by 4 bases, leaving 8 bases between them. Germline values: CDR1 SGHRS, CDR2 YFSETQ. The CDR3 DNA is TGCGCCAGCAGCCCAGACAGCTATGGCTACACCTTC. Its protein product is CASSPDSYGYTF.

V gene TRBV3-1 combines with J gene TRBJ2-7; D call uncertain. Trimming shortened V by 3 bases and J by 4 bases, and 7 bases separated the two germline ends. The length of the CDR3 is 12 residues. The germline CDR1 and CDR2 sequences are LGHDT and YNNKEL (reference sequence). Here the CDR3 DNA reads TGTGCCAGCAGCCAGGCTCAGTACGAGCAGTACTTC. Translating gives CASSQAQYEQYF.

The gene calls are TRBV4-1 and TRBJ2-7, with a possible D match to TRBD1 (5 bases). The CDR3 is made up of 13 amino acids. V gave up 3 bases and J gave up 4 bases, with 10 bases separating them. The germline CDR1 and CDR2 sequences are MGHRA and YSYEKL. CDR3 in amino acids: CASSQAQGYEQYF. The CDR3 nucleotides are TGCGCCAGCAGCCAGGCCCAGGGTTACGAGCAGTACTTC.

This clonotype has ten or more counts. The chain links TRBV28 to TRBJ2-4; D is undetermined. The V gene lost 4 bases and the J gene lost 12 bases, with 13 bases spanning the gap. Germline CDR1 MDHEN, CDR2 SYDVKM. The CDR3 runs 12 residues. The CDR3 DNA reads as TGTGCCAGCAGTTCCTCAAGGACCGATCAGTACTTC. Encoded protein: CASSSSRTDQYF.

The table lists this clonotype with many counts. This chain connects TRBV12-3 or TRBV12-4 to TRBJ2-1; D is possibly TRBD2 (5 bases). Trimming left V 3 bases short and J 7 bases short, with 13 bases between. This CDR3 region has 14 residues. CDR3 in DNA: TGTGCCAGCAGTTTCCGGGATCGGGGAAATGAGCAGTTCTTC. This encodes CASSFRDRGNEQFF.

The V gene is TRBV12-3 or TRBV12-4, the J gene TRBJ2-3, with 7 bases matching TRBD2. The V gene end was trimmed by 6 bases and the J gene end by 0 bases; junction bases not matched to a gene: 6. The CDR3 has 15 amino acids. The chain's CDR3 is CASSQAGMSTDTQYF. CDR3 DNA sequence: TGTGCCAGCAGCCAAGCGGGAATGAGCACAGATACGCAGTATTTT.

The V call is TRBV20-1, the J call TRBJ2-5, with TRBD1 as a possible D gene (5 bases). The length of the CDR3 is 15 residues. V lost 1 base to trimming and J lost 0 bases, with 12 bases between them. Germline V gene sequence: CDR1 DFQATT, CDR2 SNEGSKA (reference sequence). CDR3 DNA: TGCAGTGCTAGAGGGGTAGGGGATGACCAAGAGACCCAGTACTTC. This sequence encodes CSARGVGDDQETQYF.